This is a list of T cell receptor beta chains from one sample in a study of cytomegalovirus exposure and HLA in healthy donors. Repertoires were generated with immunoSEQ multiplex PCR, while TCRdb's copy carries only in-frame clones and drops some. The table has about 210,000 clones, around 76% seen once. The sequenced sample was PBMCs. The receptors were gathered from a man between 40 and 49 years old in good health and CMV-seropositive. CDR3s include the opening cysteine and the closing phenylalanine or tryptophan. The order of the fields is V gene, clone size, J gene, D gene, CDR3 protein, CDR3 DNA. The D gene is left open where the match is weak. Expanded clones get a size class; other rows say once, few or many, or leave the size out.

>TRBV19|NA|TRBJ2-3|TRBD2
CASSVGLADTDTQYF
TGTGCCAGTAGTGTGGGACTAGCGGACACAGATACGCAGTATTTT
>TRBV27|once|TRBJ2-2|NA
CASSLRLANTGELFF
TGTGCCAGCAGTTTGCGACTAGCGAACACCGGGGAGCTGTTTTTT
>TRBV7-9|NA|TRBJ2-7|TRBD1
CASSLPGQGEYEQYF
TGTGCCAGCAGCTTACCCGGACAGGGGGAGTACGAGCAGTACTTC
>TRBV5-1|NA|TRBJ2-1|TRBD2
CASSLVPSGNNEQFF
TGCGCCAGCAGCTTGGTGCCTAGCGGGAACAATGAGCAGTTCTTC
>TRBV7-6|NA|TRBJ2-1|TRBD1
CASSLGGTGYNEQFF
TGTGCCAGCAGCTTAGGGGGGACAGGGTACAATGAGCAGTTCTTC
>TRBV14|NA|TRBJ2-1|TRBD1
CASSWGTGSYNEQFF
TGTGCCAGCAGCTGGGGGACAGGGTCCTACAATGAGCAGTTCTTC
>TRBV11-2|NA|TRBJ2-1|NA
CASSWEARLRNEQFF
TGTGCCAGCAGCTGGGAGGCGCGTCTTCGGAATGAGCAGTTCTTC
>TRBV5-5|NA|TRBJ2-7|TRBD2
CASSSSGLALEQYF
TGTGCCAGCAGCTCCTCGGGACTAGCTCTCGAGCAGTACTTC
>TRBV27|NA|TRBJ2-5|NA
CASSLSGETQYF
TGTGCCAGCAGTTTATCCGGAGAGACCCAGTACTTC
>TRBV19|NA|TRBJ1-1|TRBD1
CASSTQGVGYTEAFF
TGTGCCAGTAGCACACAGGGGGTAGGTTATACTGAAGCTTTCTTT